This entry lists 12 T cell receptor beta chains sequenced from one sample in a study of beta chain features in type 1 diabetes listed by TCRdb under 2018. Library preparation used the immunoSEQ multiplex PCR assay. The High Capacity cDNA Reverse Transcription Kit was used to reverse transcribe all of the isolated RNA, meaning that expressed TCRB transcripts were what got sequenced. This is the immuneACCESS table as TCRdb keeps it, with only in-frame sequences that have V and J called. A part of the clones is gone; compared with another copy, unresolved V genes explain less than half, and the rest is unexplained. Within this sample are almost 350,000 clones, with approximately 8% of them counted one time only. The top ten clonotypes cover under 0.5% of the sample. Sequenced: central memory CD4+ T cells from blood. The receptors were gathered from a woman between 18 and 29 years old in good health.

The rearrangement joins TRBV25-1 to TRBJ2-5; D is undetermined. V lost 6 bases to trimming and J lost 4 bases, with 12 bases between them. Germline loops: CDR1 MGHDK, CDR2 SYGVNS. The CDR3 is 13 residues long. For the CDR3, the DNA is TGTGCCAGCAGCCCGGATTTCACAGAGACCCAGTACTTC. Translated, it gives CASSPDFTETQYF.

CDR3 region: CASSPRTAADGYTF. CDR3 DNA: TGTGCCAGCAGCCCCCGTACCGCTGCCGATGGCTACACCTTC. This chain links TRBV28 with TRBJ1-2; D unresolved. The CDR3 extends over 14 amino acids. CDR1 is MDHEN and CDR2 is SYDVKM in the germline V gene. Trimming left V 6 bases short and J 6 bases short, with 17 bases between.

This rearrangement joins TRBV6-1 to TRBJ1-1; D perhaps matches TRBD1 (6 bases). From germline, CDR1 is MNHNS and CDR2 SASEGT. Trimming shortened V by 7 bases and J by 3 bases, and 15 bases separated the two germline ends. This CDR3 has 14 residues. The DNA of the CDR3 is TGTGCCAGCATCGACAGGCTTCGGGACACTGAAGCTTTCTTT. It translates to CASIDRLRDTEAFF.

This clone appeared a few times. The rearrangement joins TRBV4-2 to TRBJ1-6, with TRBD1 matching 7 bases. The CDR3 has 13 amino acids. V lost 2 bases to trimming and J lost 8 bases; unmatched junction nucleotides: 0. CDR1 LGHNA and CDR2 YNFKEQ come from the germline V gene. The CDR3 nucleotides are TGTGCCAGCAGCCAACAGGGGGATTCACCCCTCCACTTT. This encodes CASSQQGDSPLHF.

The DNA for the CDR3 is TGTGCCAGCAGCCGTGCAGGGAATCAAGAGACCCAGTACTTC. Protein product: CASSRAGNQETQYF. The rearrangement uses TRBV11-2 and TRBJ2-5; D may be TRBD1 (5 bases). There are 14 residues in the CDR3. Trimming pared 5 bases from V and 2 bases from J, leaving 12 bases between. CDR1 is SGHAT and CDR2 is FQNNGV in the germline V gene.

The CDR3 DNA follows: TGTGCCATGGGTGGGGATAGCAATCAGCCCCAGCATTTT. Amino acids: CAMGGDSNQPQHF. This sequence joins TRBV7-9 and TRBJ1-5, with unresolved D. This CDR3 has 13 residues. The ends were cut back, 10 bases at V and 0 bases at J, with 10 bases in the middle. Per germline, CDR1 SEHNR and CDR2 FQNEAQ (reference sequence).

V and J are TRBV7-2 and TRBJ2-2; possibly TRBD2 for D (5 bases). Germline CDR1 and CDR2: SGHTA and FQGNSA. The V end lost 5 bases, the J end lost 0 bases, and 10 bases lay between the germline ends. CDR3 length: 15 residues. In DNA, the CDR3 is TGTGCCAGCAGCAGCGGTGACGCGAACACCGGGGAGCTGTTTTTT. Residues: CASSSGDANTGELFF.

This clone has just a few counts. This sequence joins TRBV5-1 and TRBJ1-1, with D hard to call. The V gene's germline CDR1 is SGHRS and CDR2 YFSETQ. V lost 3 bases and J 0 bases, leaving 6 bases between the germline ends. This CDR3 has 13 amino acids. CDR3 DNA sequence: TGCGCCAGCAGCTCCCTAATGAACACTGAAGCTTTCTTT. It encodes CASSSLMNTEAFF.

This clone has more than one count but fewer than ten. The chain uses TRBV7-3 and TRBJ2-2; D may be TRBD2 (6 bases). From germline, CDR1 is SGHTA and CDR2 FQGTGA. With 0 bases removed from V and 7 bases from J, the gap between germline ends came to 6 bases. The CDR3 has 13 amino acids. The CDR3 nucleotides are TGTGCCAGCAGCTTAACAGCGGGCGGGGAGCTGTTTTTT. Amino acids: CASSLTAGGELFF.

This chain links TRBV28 with TRBJ2-5; no definite D call. Germline loops: CDR1 MDHEN, CDR2 SYDVKM. Deletions cut 6 bases from V and 7 bases from J, with 18 bases between. This CDR3 is 14 amino acids long. The CDR3 DNA sequence: TGTGCCAGCAGGCCGCCAGGCCCAATTGGGACCCAGTACTTC. It yields the protein CASRPPGPIGTQYF.

This clone has more than one count but fewer than ten. The V call is TRBV4-3, the J call TRBJ1-2, with 7 nucleotides matching TRBD1. CDR3 size: 14 residues. Trimming took 4 bases from V and 4 from J; bases not matched to a gene: 6. In germline, CDR1 is LGHNA, CDR2 YSLEER. The CDR3: CASSRDSDGYGYTF. The CDR3 DNA sequence: TGCGCCAGCAGCCGGGACAGCGACGGCTATGGCTACACCTTC.

The rearrangement links TRBV7-8 to TRBJ1-4; 9 bases match TRBD1. CDR3 length: 14 residues. Germline lookup yields CDR1 SGHVS and CDR2 FQNEAQ. The trim removed 0 bases at V and 7 bases at J, leaving 0 bases unmatched. The DNA of the CDR3 is TGTGCCAGCAGCTTAGCGGGACAGGGTGAAAAACTGTTTTTT. It translates to CASSLAGQGEKLFF.